This T cell receptor beta chain was retrieved from a study of cytomegalovirus exposure and HLA in healthy donors. Donors in the study were healthy people who gave bone marrow. The donors, nominally healthy at sampling, likely had unrecorded immune exposures. Germline assignment: CDR1 SGDLS and CDR2 YYNGEE. V was cut by 0 bases and J by 7 bases, with 17 bases left in between. This CDR3 has 16 residues. A multiplex PCR was run with 60 Vbeta primers and 13 Jbeta primers. In the original workflow: A follow-up analysis tallied 73 million or so unique TCR beta chains, about 10 million shared. The table came from immunoSEQ multiplex PCR; TCRdb's copy has only in-frame clones and leaves some out. The V and J calls and clone size were taken over from that table, and D and trimming were inferred from the DNA. Of 200,000 to 250,000 clones listed, under 85% are singletons.

Sequenced input: PBMCs. The source of this sequence is a man over 45 in good health and CMV-seronegative. The V and J genes are TRBV9 and TRBJ2-1; D uncertain. The CDR3 nucleotides read TGTGCCAGCAGCGTAGACGGTATGCATCGCTCGAATGAGCAGTTCTTC. The encoded protein is CASSVDGMHRSNEQFF.